Shown below are 10 T cell receptor beta chains from a single sample sequenced in a study of T-cell reconstitution after alpha-beta-depleted transplantation in children. For TCRbeta, the library was prepared with unique molecular identifiers. One entry per CDR3 protein, called by TCRdb with MiXCR from the PCR reads. Of a few hundred thousand distinct CDR3 sequences listed, 25% to 30% are singletons. The sequencing used PBMCs, collected before TCRalphabeta/CD19-depleted stem cell transplant. Receptors were obtained from a boy under two years old with Wiskott-Aldrich syndrome, due to receive a stem cell transplant.

In its sample, this clonotype was seen a few times. The V call is TRBV5-1, the J call TRBJ2-1; D unresolved. V lost 3 bases and J 5 bases, leaving 21 bases between the germline ends. CDR3 length: 17 residues. Looked up from germline, CDR1 is SGHRS and CDR2 is YFSETQ. CDR3: CASSSYSSAVINNEQFF. The DNA for the CDR3 is TGCGCCAGCAGCTCGTACTCCTCCGCGGTGATAAACAATGAGCAGTTCTTC.

This chain links TRBV15 with TRBJ2-7; TRBD1 matches 8 bases. Germline V lookup: CDR1 LNHNV, CDR2 YYDKDF (reference sequence). The CDR3 spans 14 residues. V shed 4 bases and J 6 bases; nucleotides not matched to a gene: 8. The CDR3 is CATSNQLQGAEQYF. The CDR3 nucleotides read TGTGCCACCAGCAACCAATTGCAGGGGGCCGAGCAGTACTTC.

This clonotype has only a few counts. V and J are TRBV12-3 or TRBV12-4 and TRBJ2-1; weak D call: TRBD2 (6 bases). Trimming left V 2 bases short and J 6 bases short, with 29 bases between. The CDR3 totals 20 residues. The CDR3 sequence: CASSLLGTLAWTGVRNEQFF. The DNA of the CDR3 is TGTGCCAGCAGTTTACTCGGCACCCTTGCCTGGACGGGAGTCCGCAATGAGCAGTTCTTC.

This clonotype came up a few times. CDR3 residues: CASSLWGSTGELFF. The DNA for the CDR3 is TGTGCCAGCAGCTTATGGGGAAGCACCGGGGAGCTGTTTTTT. V is TRBV7-9 and J is TRBJ2-2; D is unresolved. The germline V gene encodes CDR1 SEHNR and CDR2 FQNEAQ (reference sequence). Deletions cut 2 bases from V and 4 bases from J, with 8 bases between. The CDR3 sequence is 14 residues long. Drawing the rest from reference TRBV7-9 and TRBJ2-2, the complete variable domain is DTGVSQNPRHKITKRGQNVTFRCDPISEHNRLYWYRQTLGQGPEFLTYFQNEAQLEKSRLLSDRFSAERPKGSFSTLEIQRTEQGDSAMYLCASSLWGSTGELFFGEGSRLTVL.

The genes are TRBV5-1 and TRBJ2-7; 14 bases fit TRBD2. CDR3 length: 17 residues. Per germline, CDR1 SGHRS and CDR2 YFSETQ. With 3 bases clipped from V and 3 bases from J, the junction kept 8 bases outside the gene matches. The CDR3 DNA reads as TGCGCCAGCAGCTGGGGACTAGCGGGAGAAGTTCACTACGAGCAGTACTTC. It specifies CASSWGLAGEVHYEQYF.

The CDR3, as DNA: TGTGCCAGCAGCTTAGCCGGACTAGCGATCTACAATGAGCAGTTCTTC. Amino acids: CASSLAGLAIYNEQFF. V gene TRBV7-3 combines with J gene TRBJ2-1; the match to TRBD2 covers 9 bases. The CDR3 totals 16 residues. V was clipped by 2 bases and J by 3 bases; unmatched bases: 5. Germline CDR1 SGHTA, CDR2 FQGTGA.

The chain is built from TRBV15 and TRBJ2-1, with 8 bases lining up with TRBD2. CDR1 is LNHNV, CDR2 YYDKDF, per germline (reference sequence). The length of the CDR3 is 14 residues. V was clipped by 7 bases and J by 5 bases; unmatched bases: 7. The CDR3 bases are TGTGCCACCACCCCGGGAGGGGCTAACAATGAGCAGTTCTTC. It encodes CATTPGGANNEQFF.

The CDR3 sequence: CASSPGVGETQYF. In DNA form, the CDR3 reads TGTGCCAGCAGTCCAGGGGTTGGTGAGACCCAGTACTTC. The chain recombines TRBV12-3 or TRBV12-4 with TRBJ2-5; D perhaps matches TRBD1 (6 bases). Trimming shortened V by 5 bases and J by 5 bases, and 12 bases separated the two germline ends. This CDR3 region has 13 residues.

This clonotype showed up just once. The rearrangement joins TRBV20-1 to TRBJ2-7; no firm D call. The V end was cut by 3 bases, the J end by 0 bases, with 15 bases between. CDR1 and CDR2 (germline): DFQATT, SNEGSKA (reference sequence). This CDR3 comprises 15 residues. The CDR3 protein is CSARPPNLSSYEQYF. The CDR3, as DNA: TGCAGTGCTAGGCCACCGAACCTAAGCTCCTACGAGCAGTACTTC.

V usage is TRBV7-2 and J usage is TRBJ1-2, with TRBD1 as a possible D gene (6 bases). The CDR3 has 15 amino acids. Germline-derived CDR1 and CDR2 are SGHTA and FQGNSA. V was pared by 2 bases and J by 7 bases, with 17 bases between. The DNA of the CDR3 is TGTGCCAGCAGCTTATTGGACAGTGGAAAGGCTGGCTACACCTTC. It translates to CASSLLDSGKAGYTF.